By share of the sample, the clone carrying this TCR delta chain is medium-sized. Other DNA sequences from this sample encode an identical CDR3 as well. TCRdb re-called the reads via CATT. The data hold a few thousand delta-chain clones, with about 5.6% observed a single time. This specimen belongs to a study of gamma-delta chains in newborns, infants, children. Study overall: Microbial exposure reportedly drives polyclonal innate γδ T cell expansion after birth.

Germline CDR1 GEAIGNYY, CDR2 EKD. V was cut by 0 bases and J by 0 bases, with 16 bases left in between. The CDR3 length is 17 residues. This sequence originates from a child who was a newborn, infant or young child, either healthy, febrile or measles-vaccinated (not recorded which). The rearrangement uses TRDV2 and TRDJ1; D is perhaps TRDD3 (6 bases). Specimen: blood. Here the CDR3 reads CACDTVGGTKDTDKLIF. The CDR3, as DNA: TGTGCCTGTGACACCGTGGGGGGAACGAAGGACACCGATAAACTCATCTTT.